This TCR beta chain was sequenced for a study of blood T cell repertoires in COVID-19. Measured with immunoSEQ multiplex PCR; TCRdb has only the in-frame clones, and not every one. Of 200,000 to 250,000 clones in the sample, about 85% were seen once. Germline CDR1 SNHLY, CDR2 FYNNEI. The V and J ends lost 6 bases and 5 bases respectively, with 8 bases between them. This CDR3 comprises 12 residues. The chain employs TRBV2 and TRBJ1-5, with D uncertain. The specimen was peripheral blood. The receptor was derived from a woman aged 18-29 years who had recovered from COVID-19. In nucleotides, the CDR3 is TGTGCCAGCAGCTACAGTTATCAGCCCCAGCATTTT. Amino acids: CASSYSYQPQHF.